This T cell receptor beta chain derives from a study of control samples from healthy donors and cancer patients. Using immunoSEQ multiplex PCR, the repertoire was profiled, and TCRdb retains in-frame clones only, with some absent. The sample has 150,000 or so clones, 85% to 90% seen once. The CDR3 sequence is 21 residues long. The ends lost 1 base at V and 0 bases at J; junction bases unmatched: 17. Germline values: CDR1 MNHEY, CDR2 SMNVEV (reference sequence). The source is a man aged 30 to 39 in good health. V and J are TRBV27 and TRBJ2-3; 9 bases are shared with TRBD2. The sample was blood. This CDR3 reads CASSLYGGGAGKSSSTDTQYF. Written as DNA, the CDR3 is TGTGCCAGCAGTTTATACGGCGGGGGGGCCGGCAAATCATCTAGCACAGATACGCAGTATTTT.